The next 14 T cell receptor beta chains were all read from a single sample in a study of brain T cells in children with intractable seizures. Clones were read by immunoSEQ multiplex PCR, and TCRdb kept only the in-frame ones, dropping some. The repertoire holds tens of thousands of clones, with 90% to 95% as singletons. The sample in question was peripheral blood, obtained at surgery. The receptors were gathered from a boy in the first two years of life with tuberous sclerosis and intractable seizures.

For this clone: Other DNA sequences in the same sample also yield this CDR3. The rearrangement uses TRBV19 and TRBJ2-7; TRBD2 agrees at 8 bases. This CDR3 spans 14 amino acids. CDR1 LNHDA and CDR2 SQIVND come from the germline V gene (reference sequence). V shed 1 base, J shed 2 bases, and the junction held 1 base outside the gene matches. CDR3 amino acids: CASSIAGGPYEQYF. The CDR3 DNA reads TGTGCCAGTAGTATAGCGGGAGGGCCCTACGAGCAGTACTTC.

The chain employs TRBV5-4 and TRBJ1-1; D is uncertain. Per germline, CDR1 SGHNT and CDR2 YYREEE (reference sequence). CDR3 length: 13 residues. V lost 4 bases to trimming and J lost 0 bases, with 7 bases between them. CDR3 sequence reads: CASSTHMNTEAFF. The CDR3, as DNA: TGTGCCAGCAGCACTCACATGAACACTGAAGCTTTCTTT.

The V call is TRBV6-5, the J call TRBJ2-2; D is undetermined. This CDR3 region has 10 residues. V was shortened by 5 bases and J by 7 bases, with 2 bases between the two germline ends. Germline values: CDR1 MNHEY, CDR2 SVGAGI. In DNA form, the CDR3 reads TGTGCCAGCAGTAACGGGGAGCTGTTTTTT. Protein: CASSNGELFF.

The CDR3 region has the DNA TGTGCCAGCAGCTTAGCCGGGGGCGCGGACACTGAAGCTTTCTTT. It specifies CASSLAGGADTEAFF. The V and J genes are TRBV7-9 and TRBJ1-1; D may be TRBD1 (6 bases). CDR3 size: 15 residues. Trimming left V 0 bases short and J 3 bases short, with 11 bases between. Germline V lookup: CDR1 SEHNR, CDR2 FQNEAQ (reference sequence). Using reference TRBV7-9 and TRBJ1-1 for the parts outside the CDR3, the full variable domain is DTGVSQNPRHKITKRGQNVTFRCDPISEHNRLYWYRQTLGQGPEFLTYFQNEAQLEKSRLLSDRFSAERPKGSFSTLEIQRTEQGDSAMYLCASSLAGGADTEAFFGQGTRLTVV.

This chain uses TRBV4-1 with TRBJ2-7; D possibly corresponds to TRBD1 (6 bases). The CDR3 contains 15 residues. CDR1 is MGHRA and CDR2 is YSYEKL in the germline V gene. Trimming removed 8 bases at V and 0 bases at J, with 17 bases between. CDR3 DNA: TGCGCCAGCCGGAAGCTAGGGGGAAACTCCTACGAGCAGTACTTC. Translation: CASRKLGGNSYEQYF.

This clone was recorded once. V usage is TRBV3-1 (or the pseudogene TRBV3-2) and J usage is TRBJ2-1; 12 nucleotides align to TRBD2. Germline-derived CDR1 and CDR2 are LGHDT and YNNKEL (reference sequence). V dropped 4 bases and J dropped 3; count of bases not matched to a gene: 4. The CDR3 covers 16 residues. CDR3 protein: CASSPSGGAYYNEQFF. The CDR3 DNA is TGTGCCAGCAGCCCTAGCGGGGGGGCCTACTACAATGAGCAGTTCTTC.

This chain links TRBV11-2 with TRBJ2-5; D is possibly TRBD2 (6 bases). This CDR3 region has 15 residues. Germline V lookup: CDR1 SGHAT, CDR2 FQNNGV. Trimming stripped 5 bases from V and 3 bases from J, with 16 bases between. The CDR3 nucleotides are TGTGCCAGCAGCAGACACCGCCCGGGGGAAGAGACCCAGTACTTC. It codes for CASSRHRPGEETQYF.

The genes are TRBV7-3 and TRBJ2-2, with D possibly matching TRBD1 (6 bases). CDR1 and CDR2 (germline): SGHTA, FQGTGA. V lost 5 bases, J lost 1 base, and 11 bases lay in between. The CDR3 is 15 amino acids. The CDR3 loop reads CASSRDNWNTGELFF. The DNA of the CDR3 is TGTGCCAGCAGCCGGGACAATTGGAACACCGGGGAGCTGTTTTTT.

The chain employs TRBV5-4 and TRBJ1-1; 12 bases are a match to TRBD1. Germline CDR1 and CDR2: SGHNT and YYREEE (reference sequence). CDR3 length: 17 residues. J lost 3 bases, V lost 4 bases, and 10 bases had no gene match. CDR3 protein: CASSPGTGGPADTEAFF. CDR3 nucleotide sequence: TGTGCCAGCAGCCCCGGGACAGGGGGCCCGGCGGACACTGAAGCTTTCTTT.

This sequence joins TRBV7-9 and TRBJ1-3; D ambiguous. The germline gives CDR1 SEHNR, CDR2 FQNEAQ (reference sequence). Trimming left V 1 base short and J 0 bases short, with 4 bases between. CDR3 length: 14 amino acids. CDR3 DNA sequence: TGTGCCAGCAGCTTAGGGGTCTCTGGAAACACCATATATTTT. Encoded protein: CASSLGVSGNTIYF. Drawing the rest from reference TRBV7-9 and TRBJ1-3, the complete variable domain is DTGVSQNPRHKITKRGQNVTFRCDPISEHNRLYWYRQTLGQGPEFLTYFQNEAQLEKSRLLSDRFSAERPKGSFSTLEIQRTEQGDSAMYLCASSLGVSGNTIYFGEGSWLTVV.

This clone was picked up a small number of times. V and J are TRBV19 and TRBJ2-7; 9 bases fit TRBD1. Germline V CDR1 and CDR2: LNHDA, SQIVND (reference sequence). The V and J ends lost 5 bases and 6 bases, in that order; junction bases with no gene match: 14. The CDR3 is 16 amino acids. The CDR3 DNA sequence: TGTGCCAGTAGTCCGTCCCCGGGACAGGGAAGGGGCGAGCAGTACTTC. It yields the protein CASSPSPGQGRGEQYF.

This clone is a singleton in its sample. The chain uses TRBV7-9 and TRBJ2-1; D is possibly TRBD1 (7 bases). The CDR3 runs to 15 residues. The V end was cut by 5 bases, the J end by 9 bases, with 20 bases between. Germline V lookup: CDR1 SEHNR, CDR2 FQNEAQ (reference sequence). This CDR3 is CASSGGTALRGEQFF. In DNA, the CDR3 is TGTGCCAGCAGCGGAGGGACAGCCCTACGAGGTGAGCAGTTCTTC.

V usage is TRBV2 and J usage is TRBJ1-1; no reliable D call. CDR1 and CDR2 (germline): SNHLY, FYNNEI. V lost 8 bases to trimming and J lost 7 bases, with 11 bases between them. This CDR3 has 11 residues. The CDR3 here is CASLLDIEAFF. The CDR3 DNA sequence: TGTGCCAGCTTGCTAGACATTGAAGCTTTCTTT.

The CDR3 loop is CASSVVDRMNTEAFF. In nucleotides, the CDR3 is TGTGCCAGCAGCGTAGTAGACAGGATGAACACTGAAGCTTTCTTT. V is TRBV9 and J is TRBJ1-1; weak D call: TRBD1 (6 bases). Germline loops: CDR1 SGDLS, CDR2 YYNGEE. This CDR3 has 15 amino acids. Trimming took off 0 bases at V and 0 bases at J, with 9 bases between the two ends.